This T cell receptor beta chain was captured by sequencing in a study of blood T cell repertoires in COVID-19. Study information: Symptom resolution, clearance, or two negative PCRs marked donors in Cohort 3 as recovered.

Unmatched junction bases numbered 9, after V lost 0 bases and J lost 4 bases. CDR3 length: 18 residues. Looked up from germline, CDR1 is SGHRS and CDR2 is YFSETQ. Authors' analysis steps: Reference gene primer amplification in the assay estimated nucleated cell counts. Using immunoSEQ multiplex PCR, the repertoire was profiled, and TCRdb retains in-frame clones only, with some absent. The V and J calls and clone size come from that table; D and trimming were worked out from the DNA. The sample shows some 300,000 clones, roughly 91% of them seen only once. This receptor was obtained from a woman in her fifties or sixties in a cohort exposed to, infected with or recovered from COVID-19 (not recorded which). Material: PBMCs or T cells enriched from blood (not recorded which). The V gene is TRBV5-1, the J gene TRBJ2-3, with 12 nucleotides matching TRBD2. The CDR3 loop reads CASSLGLAGGPGSDTQYF. CDR3 nucleotide sequence: TGCGCCAGCAGCTTGGGGCTAGCGGGAGGGCCCGGATCAGATACGCAGTATTTT.